This T cell receptor (beta chain) was obtained from a study of blood T cell repertoires in COVID-19. Study at large: The study drew acute and convalescent COVID-19 samples from the United States, Italy and Spain. Sources were T cells, B-cell-depleted T cells, or PBMCs; the material itself was cDNA or gDNA.

Germline trimming cut 4 bases from V and 4 bases from J; bases unmatched to any gene: 9. This CDR3 region has 16 residues. Followed longitudinally, the Seattle patients had been enrolled during active infection. The authors' processing: Reference gene primer amplification in the assay estimated nucleated cell counts. Profiled with immunoSEQ multiplex PCR; TCRdb holds only in-frame clones, not every one. V, J and clone size were drawn from that table, and D and trimming were deduced from the DNA. This sample has under 400,000 clones, with more than 70% found just once. The sequenced sample consisted of peripheral blood. The rearrangement links TRBV23-1 to TRBJ2-3; 9 bases fit TRBD2. TRBV23-1 is sorted into the ORF group, with uncertain function. This TCR was recovered from a woman aged 60 to 75 with COVID-19, enrolled during active disease. In DNA form, the CDR3 reads TGCGCCAGCAGTCTTCCGGGACTAGCTATCTCAGATACGCAGTATTTT. Translating it yields CASSLPGLAISDTQYF.